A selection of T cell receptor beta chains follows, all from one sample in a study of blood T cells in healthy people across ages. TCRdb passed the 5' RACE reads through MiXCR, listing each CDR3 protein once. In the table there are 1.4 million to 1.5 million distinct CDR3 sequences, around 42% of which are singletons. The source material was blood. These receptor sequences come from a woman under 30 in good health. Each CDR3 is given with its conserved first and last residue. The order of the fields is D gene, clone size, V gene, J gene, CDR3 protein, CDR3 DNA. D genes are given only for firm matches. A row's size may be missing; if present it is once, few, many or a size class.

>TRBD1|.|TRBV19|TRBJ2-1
CASSQGKYEQFF
TGTGCCAGTTCACAGGGGAAGTACGAGCAGTTCTTC
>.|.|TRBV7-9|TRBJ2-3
CASSFGRERSTDTQYF
TGTGCCAGCAGCTTCGGCCGGGAGAGGAGCACAGATACGCAGTATTTT
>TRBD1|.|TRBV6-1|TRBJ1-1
CASGGQGMTEAFF
TGTGCCAGCGGGGGACAGGGAATGACTGAAGCTTTCTTT
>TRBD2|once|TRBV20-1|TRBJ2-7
CSARDRSRATSGSSYEQYF
TGCAGTGCTAGAGATCGGAGCCGAGCGACTAGCGGGAGCTCCTACGAGCAGTACTTC
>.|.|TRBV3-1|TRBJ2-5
CASSHEAGAQTQYF
TGTGCCAGCAGCCATGAGGCAGGGGCTCAGACCCAGTACTTC
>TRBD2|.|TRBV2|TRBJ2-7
CASRTLAGTYEQYF
TGTGCCAGCAGAACGCTAGCGGGAACCTACGAGCAGTACTTC
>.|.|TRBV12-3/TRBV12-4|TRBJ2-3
CASSFGPGFSTDTEYF
TGTGCCAGCAGTTTCGGTCCAGGGTTTAGCACAGATACGGAGTATTTT
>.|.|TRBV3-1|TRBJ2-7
CASSQTKSEQYF
TGTGCCAGCAGCCAGACAAAGTCCGAGCAGTACTTC
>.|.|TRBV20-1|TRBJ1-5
CSAIQGGNQPQHF
TGCAGTGCTATACAGGGTGGCAATCAGCCCCAGCATTTT
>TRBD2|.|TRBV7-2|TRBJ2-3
CASSQSGVVTDTQYF
TGTGCCAGCAGCCAAAGCGGGGTAGTCACAGATACGCAGTATTTT
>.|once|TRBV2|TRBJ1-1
CASSEEGQGSTEAFF
TGTGCCAGCAGTGAGGAGGGGCAGGGGTCTACTGAAGCTTTCTTT
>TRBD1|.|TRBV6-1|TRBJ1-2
CASSERQGRNYGYTF
TGTGCCAGCAGTGAAAGACAGGGAAGAAACTATGGCTACACCTTC
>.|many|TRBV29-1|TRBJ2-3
CSVMETDTQYF
TGCAGCGTGATGGAGACAGATACGCAGTATTTT
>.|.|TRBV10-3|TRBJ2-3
CATTGGDTDTQYF
TGTGCCACTACAGGGGGGGACACAGATACGCAGTATTTT
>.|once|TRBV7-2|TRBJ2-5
CAGREFTETQYF
TGTGCCGGCAGAGAGTTTACAGAGACCCAGTACTTC
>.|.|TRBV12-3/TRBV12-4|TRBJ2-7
CASSLGLGGNEQYF
TGTGCCAGCAGTCTCGGGCTAGGAGGCAATGAGCAGTACTTC
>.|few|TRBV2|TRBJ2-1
CASRVLAYNEQFF
TGTGCCAGCAGAGTTCTAGCGTACAATGAGCAGTTCTTC
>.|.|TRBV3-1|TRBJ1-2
CASSQVRLGYGYTF
TGTGCCAGCAGCCAAGTCAGGTTAGGCTATGGCTACACCTTC
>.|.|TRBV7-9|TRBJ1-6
CASSSGGGLNSPLHF
TGTGCCAGCAGCTCTGGGGGGGGGCTTAACTCACCCCTCCACTTT
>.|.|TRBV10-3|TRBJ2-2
CAISEPTGTGELFF
TGTGCCATCAGTGAGCCTACAGGCACCGGGGAGCTGTTTTTT
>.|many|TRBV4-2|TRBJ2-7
CASSQVGAEQYF
TGTGCCAGCAGCCAAGTCGGCGCCGAGCAGTACTTC
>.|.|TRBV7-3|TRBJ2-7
CVSSLIATVSYEQYF
TGTGTCAGCAGCTTAATCGCCACAGTCTCCTACGAGCAGTACTTC
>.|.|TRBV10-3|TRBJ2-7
CAISARGLTDVEQYF
TGTGCCATCAGTGCCCGAGGACTCACTGATGTCGAGCAGTACTTC
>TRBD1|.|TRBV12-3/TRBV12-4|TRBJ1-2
CASSPPTETGKANYGYTF
TGTGCCAGCAGTCCACCGACAGAGACAGGGAAAGCTAACTATGGCTACACCTTC
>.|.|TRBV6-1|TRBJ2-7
CASSEVGLRSYEQYF
TGTGCCAGCAGTGAAGTAGGGCTACGCTCCTACGAGCAGTACTTC
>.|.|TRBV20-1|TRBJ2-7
CSARDRGSESGYYNEQYF
TGCAGTGCTAGAGATCGGGGGAGTGAGAGCGGATACTACAATGAGCAGTACTTC
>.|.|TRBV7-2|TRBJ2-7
CASSFTTYYEQYF
TGTGCCAGCAGCTTCACTACTTACTACGAGCAGTACTTC
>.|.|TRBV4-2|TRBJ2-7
CASSQDENEQYF
TGTGCCAGCAGCCAAGACGAGAATGAGCAGTACTTC
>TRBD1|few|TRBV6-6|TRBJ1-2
CASSSQGAAANYGYTF
TGTGCCAGCAGTTCCCAGGGGGCGGCAGCCAACTATGGCTACACCTTC
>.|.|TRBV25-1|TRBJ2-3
CASSEFPARKPTGTQYF
TGTGCCAGCAGTGAATTCCCAGCCCGAAAACCCACAGGTACGCAGTATTTT
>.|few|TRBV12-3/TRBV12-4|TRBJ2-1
CASSAFDNEQFF
TGTGCCAGCAGTGCCTTCGATAATGAGCAGTTCTTC
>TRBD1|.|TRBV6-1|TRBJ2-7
CASSRQGQESYEQYF
TGTGCCAGCAGCAGGCAGGGACAGGAGTCCTACGAGCAGTACTTC
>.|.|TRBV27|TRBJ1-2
CASSKQENYGYTF
TGTGCCAGCAGTAAACAGGAGAACTATGGCTACACCTTC
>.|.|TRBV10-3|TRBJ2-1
CAISDPDGLNEQFF
TGTGCCATCAGTGATCCCGACGGCCTGAATGAGCAGTTCTTC
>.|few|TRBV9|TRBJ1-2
CASSLIPVDGYTF
TGTGCCAGCAGCCTCATACCCGTTGATGGCTACACCTTC
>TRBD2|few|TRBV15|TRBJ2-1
CATSFGRDSYNEQFF
TGTGCCACCAGCTTCGGGAGGGACTCCTACAATGAGCAGTTCTTC
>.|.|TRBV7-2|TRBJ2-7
CASSGVLLSEQYF
TGTGCCAGCAGCGGGGTTCTCCTGAGCGAGCAGTACTTC
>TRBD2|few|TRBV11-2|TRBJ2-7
CASSLELAGVLVYEQYF
TGTGCCAGCAGCTTAGAACTAGCGGGGGTCTTGGTCTACGAGCAGTACTTC
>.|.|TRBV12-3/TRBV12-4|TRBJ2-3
CASSFRRQGITDTQYF
TGTGCCAGCAGTTTTAGGAGGCAGGGGATCACAGATACGCAGTATTTT
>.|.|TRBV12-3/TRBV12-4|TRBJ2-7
CASSVPLPYEQYF
TGTGCCAGCAGTGTACCCTTACCCTACGAGCAGTACTTC
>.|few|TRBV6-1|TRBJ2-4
CASSDPGISKNIQYF
TGTGCCAGCAGTGACCCGGGGATCTCCAAAAACATTCAGTACTTC
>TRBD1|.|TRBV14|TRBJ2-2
CASSQAWARGLDNTGELFF
TGTGCCAGCAGCCAAGCGTGGGCCAGGGGGCTCGATAACACCGGGGAGCTGTTTTTT
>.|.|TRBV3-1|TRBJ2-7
CASRNGKVSYEQYF
TGTGCCTCTCGTAACGGGAAGGTCTCCTACGAGCAGTACTTC
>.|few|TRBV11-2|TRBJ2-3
CASSLGSTMTSTDTQYF
TGTGCCAGCAGCTTAGGTTCGACTATGACTAGCACAGATACGCAGTATTTT
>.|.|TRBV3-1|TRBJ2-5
CARSPGETQYF
TGTGCCCGCAGCCCAGGAGAGACCCAGTACTTC
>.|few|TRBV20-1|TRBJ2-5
CSAPLAGEGQETQYF
TGCAGTGCCCCCCTTGCAGGGGAGGGGCAAGAGACCCAGTACTTC